In its sample, the clone carrying this T cell receptor (beta chain) is medium-sized. The data were obtained in a study of tumor-infiltrating lymphocytes in oesophageal squamous cell carcinoma. TCRdb ran MiXCR on the PCR reads and lists one entry per CDR3 protein. This table has more than 9,500 distinct CDR3 sequences, roughly half appearing once. Germline-derived CDR1 and CDR2 are MDHEN and SYDVKM. The V end was cut by 3 bases, the J end by 3 bases, with 8 bases between. CDR3 size: 13 residues. The sample comprised esophageal tumor tissue. This chain links TRBV28 with TRBJ1-1, with D uncertain. The TCR comes from a male donor with esophageal squamous cell carcinoma. The CDR3 nucleotides read TGTGCCAGCAGTTTTAACTTGCACACTGAAGCTTTCTTT. Residues: CASSFNLHTEAFF.